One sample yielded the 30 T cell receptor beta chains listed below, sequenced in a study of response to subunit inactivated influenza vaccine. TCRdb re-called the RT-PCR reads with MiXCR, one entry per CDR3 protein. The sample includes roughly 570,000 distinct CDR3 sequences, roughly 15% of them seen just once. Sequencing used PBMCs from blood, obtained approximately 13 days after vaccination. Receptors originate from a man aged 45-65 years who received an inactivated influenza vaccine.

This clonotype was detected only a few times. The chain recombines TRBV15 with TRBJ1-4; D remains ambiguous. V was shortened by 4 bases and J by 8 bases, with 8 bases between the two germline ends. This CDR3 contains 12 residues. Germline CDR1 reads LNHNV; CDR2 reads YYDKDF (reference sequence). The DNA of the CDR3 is TGTGCCACCAGCACCAACTTGGAAAAACTGTTTTTT. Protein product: CATSTNLEKLFF.

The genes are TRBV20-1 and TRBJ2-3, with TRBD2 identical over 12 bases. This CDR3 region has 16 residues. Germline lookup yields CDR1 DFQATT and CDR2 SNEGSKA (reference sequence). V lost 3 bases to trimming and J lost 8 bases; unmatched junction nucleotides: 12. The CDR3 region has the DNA TGCAGTGCTAGGACAGTACTAGCGGGAGGATCGGGTACGCAGTATTTT. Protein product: CSARTVLAGGSGTQYF.

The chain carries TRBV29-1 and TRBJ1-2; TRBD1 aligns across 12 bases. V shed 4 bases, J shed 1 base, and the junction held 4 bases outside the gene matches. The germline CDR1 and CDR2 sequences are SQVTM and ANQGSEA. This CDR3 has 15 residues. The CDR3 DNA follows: TGCAGCGTTGGGGACAGGGGGCTGGGTAACTATGGCTACACCTTC. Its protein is CSVGDRGLGNYGYTF. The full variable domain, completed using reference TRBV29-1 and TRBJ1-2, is SAVISQKPSRDICQRGTSLTIQCQVDSQVTMMFWYRQQPGQSLTLIATANQGSEATYESGFVIDKFPISRPNLTFSTLTVSNMSPEDSSIYLCSVGDRGLGNYGYTFGSGTRLTVV.

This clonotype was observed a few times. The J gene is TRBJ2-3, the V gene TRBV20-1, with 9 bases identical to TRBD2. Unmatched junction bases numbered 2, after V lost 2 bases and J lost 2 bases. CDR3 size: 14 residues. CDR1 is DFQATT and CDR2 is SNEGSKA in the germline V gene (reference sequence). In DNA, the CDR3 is TGCAGTGCTAGACTAGCGGGAAACACAGATACGCAGTATTTT. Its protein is CSARLAGNTDTQYF.

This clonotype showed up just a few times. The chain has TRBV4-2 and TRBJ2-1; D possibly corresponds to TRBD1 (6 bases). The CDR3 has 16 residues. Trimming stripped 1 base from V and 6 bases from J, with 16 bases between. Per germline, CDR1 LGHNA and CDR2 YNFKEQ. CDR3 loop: CASSQVTGQGGNEQFF. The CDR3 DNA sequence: TGTGCCAGCAGCCAAGTGACGGGACAAGGAGGCAATGAGCAGTTCTTC.

For the CDR3, the DNA is TGCGCCAGCAGCTGGCGGTTTTCCTACGAGCAGTACTTC. Translation: CASSWRFSYEQYF. The chain combines TRBV5-1 with TRBJ2-7, with D unclear. The V end was cut by 3 bases, the J end by 1 base, with 8 bases between. The CDR3 is 13 amino acids. Germline V lookup: CDR1 SGHRS, CDR2 YFSETQ.

For the CDR3, the DNA is TGCAGCGCAGGACAGGGGGCGCGGTCGTGGGGCACTGAAGCTTTCTTT. Its translation is CSAGQGARSWGTEAFF. This chain uses TRBV29-1 with TRBJ1-1, with TRBD1 matching over 11 bases. Looked up from germline, CDR1 is SQVTM and CDR2 is ANQGSEA. The CDR3 contains 16 residues. V gave up 7 bases and J gave up 4 bases; unmatched junction bases: 14.

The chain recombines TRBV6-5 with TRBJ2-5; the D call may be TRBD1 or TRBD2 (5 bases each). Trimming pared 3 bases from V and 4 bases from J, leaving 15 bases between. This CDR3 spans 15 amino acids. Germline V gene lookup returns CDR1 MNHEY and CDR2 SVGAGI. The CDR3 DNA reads TGTGCCAGCAGTTATGGGACCCTTGGGGCAGAGACCCAGTACTTC. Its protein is CASSYGTLGAETQYF.

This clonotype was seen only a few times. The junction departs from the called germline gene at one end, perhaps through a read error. The CDR3 region is CASSPDIYTEAFF. CDR3 coding DNA: TGTGCCAGCAGCCCAGACATATACACCGAAGCTTTCTTT. V usage is TRBV16 and J usage is TRBJ1-1; D gene ambiguous. Germline V lookup: CDR1 KGHSY, CDR2 FQNENV. The CDR3 is made up of 13 amino acids.

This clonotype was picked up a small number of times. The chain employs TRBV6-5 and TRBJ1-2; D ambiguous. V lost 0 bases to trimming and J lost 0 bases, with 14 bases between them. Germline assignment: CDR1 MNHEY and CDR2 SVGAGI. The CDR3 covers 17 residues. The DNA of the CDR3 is TGTGCCAGCAGTTACTCGAAGCGAACACAGCCTAACTATGGCTACACCTTC. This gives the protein CASSYSKRTQPNYGYTF.

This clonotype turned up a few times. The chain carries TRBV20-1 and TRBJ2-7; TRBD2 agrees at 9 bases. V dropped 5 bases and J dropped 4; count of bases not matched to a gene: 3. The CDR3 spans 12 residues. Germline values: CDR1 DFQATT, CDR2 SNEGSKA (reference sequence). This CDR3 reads CSADSGSYEQYF. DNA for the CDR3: TGCAGTGCTGATAGCGGGAGTTACGAGCAGTACTTC.

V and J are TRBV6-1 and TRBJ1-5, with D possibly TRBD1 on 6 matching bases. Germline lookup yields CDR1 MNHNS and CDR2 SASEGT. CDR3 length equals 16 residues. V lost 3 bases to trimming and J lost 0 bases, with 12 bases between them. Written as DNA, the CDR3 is TGTGCCAGCAGTGATGCGGACAGCCATAGCAATCAGCCCCAGCATTTT. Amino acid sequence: CASSDADSHSNQPQHF.

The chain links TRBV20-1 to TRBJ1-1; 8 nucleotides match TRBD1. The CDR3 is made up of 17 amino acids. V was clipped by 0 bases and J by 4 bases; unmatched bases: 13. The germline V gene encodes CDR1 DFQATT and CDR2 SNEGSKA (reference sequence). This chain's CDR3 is CSARDTRQGREVTEAFF. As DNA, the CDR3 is TGCAGTGCTAGAGATACCCGACAGGGGCGGGAAGTCACTGAAGCTTTCTTT.

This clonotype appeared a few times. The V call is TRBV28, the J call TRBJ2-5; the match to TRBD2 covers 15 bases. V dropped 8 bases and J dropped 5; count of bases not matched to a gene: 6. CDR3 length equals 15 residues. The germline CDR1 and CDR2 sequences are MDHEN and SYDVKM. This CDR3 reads CASGLAGGPQETQYF. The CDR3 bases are TGTGCCAGCGGACTAGCGGGAGGGCCTCAGGAGACCCAGTACTTC. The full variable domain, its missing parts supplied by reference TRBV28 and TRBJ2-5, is DVKVTQSSRYLVKRTGEKVFLECVQDMDHENMFWYRQDPGLGLRLIYFSYDVKMKEKGDIPEGYSVSREKKERFSLILESASTNQTSMYLCASGLAGGPQETQYFGPGTRLLVL.

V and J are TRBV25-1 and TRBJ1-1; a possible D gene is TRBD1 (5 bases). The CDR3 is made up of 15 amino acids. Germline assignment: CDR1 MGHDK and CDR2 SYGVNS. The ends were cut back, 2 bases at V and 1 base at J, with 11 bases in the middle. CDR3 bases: TGTGCCAGCAGTGAAGAAGGACACACGAACACTGAAGCTTTCTTT. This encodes CASSEEGHTNTEAFF.

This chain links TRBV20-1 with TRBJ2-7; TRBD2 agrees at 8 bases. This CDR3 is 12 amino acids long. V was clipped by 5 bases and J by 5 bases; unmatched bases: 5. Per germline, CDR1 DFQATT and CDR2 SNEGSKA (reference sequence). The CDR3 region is CSASPGGDEQYF. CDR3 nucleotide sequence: TGCAGTGCTTCCCCCGGGGGGGACGAGCAGTACTTC.

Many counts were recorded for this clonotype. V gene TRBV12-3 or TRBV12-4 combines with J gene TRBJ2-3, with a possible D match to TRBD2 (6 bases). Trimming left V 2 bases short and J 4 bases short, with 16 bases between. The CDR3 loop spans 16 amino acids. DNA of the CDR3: TGTGCCAGCAGTTTAACTGGGGGGATGAGGGCAGATACGCAGTATTTT. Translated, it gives CASSLTGGMRADTQYF.

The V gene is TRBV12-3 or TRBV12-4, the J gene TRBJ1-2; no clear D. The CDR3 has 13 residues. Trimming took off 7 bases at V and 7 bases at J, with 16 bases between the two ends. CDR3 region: CASNPTPNGGYTF. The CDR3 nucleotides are TGTGCCAGCAACCCAACTCCGAATGGTGGCTACACCTTC.

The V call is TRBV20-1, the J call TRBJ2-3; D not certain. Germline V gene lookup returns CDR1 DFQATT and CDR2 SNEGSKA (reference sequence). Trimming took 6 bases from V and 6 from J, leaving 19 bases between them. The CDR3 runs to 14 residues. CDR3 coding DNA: TGCAGTGCCCGCCAAGCCTCTCCGAGGGATACGCAGTATTTT. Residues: CSARQASPRDTQYF.

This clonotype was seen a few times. In DNA, the CDR3 is TGTGCCAGCAGCTTAGCGACCAGCGGGAGCCGCAATGAGCAGTTCTTC. Its protein is CASSLATSGSRNEQFF. The chain carries TRBV7-6 and TRBJ2-1; TRBD2 agrees at 8 bases. The CDR3 contains 16 residues. Germline values: CDR1 SGHVS, CDR2 FNYEAQ. Germline trimming cut 0 bases from V and 6 bases from J; bases unmatched to any gene: 7.

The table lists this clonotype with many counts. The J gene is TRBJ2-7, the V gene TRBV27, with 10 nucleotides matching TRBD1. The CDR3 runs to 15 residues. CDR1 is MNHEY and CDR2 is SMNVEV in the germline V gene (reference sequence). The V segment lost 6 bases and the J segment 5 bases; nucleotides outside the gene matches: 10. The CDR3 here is CASRELWDRGHEQYF. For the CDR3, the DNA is TGTGCCAGCAGGGAATTATGGGACAGGGGCCACGAGCAGTACTTC.

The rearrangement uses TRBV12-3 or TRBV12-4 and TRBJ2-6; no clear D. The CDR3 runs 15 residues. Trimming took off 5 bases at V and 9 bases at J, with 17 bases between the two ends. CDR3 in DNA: TGTGCCAGCAGTCTAGAGGAGCAAACGGGCAACGTCCTGACTTTC. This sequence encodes CASSLEEQTGNVLTF.

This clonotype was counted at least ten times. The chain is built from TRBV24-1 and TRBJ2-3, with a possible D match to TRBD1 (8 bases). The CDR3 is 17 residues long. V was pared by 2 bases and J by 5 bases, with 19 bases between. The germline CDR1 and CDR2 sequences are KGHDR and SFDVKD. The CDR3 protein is CATSDWSRGRGGDTQYF. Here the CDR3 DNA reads TGTGCCACCAGTGATTGGAGCAGGGGGCGCGGGGGAGATACGCAGTATTTT.

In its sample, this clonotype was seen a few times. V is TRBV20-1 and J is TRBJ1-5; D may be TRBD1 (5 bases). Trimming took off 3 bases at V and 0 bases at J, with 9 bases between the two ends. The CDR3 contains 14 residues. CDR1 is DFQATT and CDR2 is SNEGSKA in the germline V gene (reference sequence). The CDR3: CSASRANSNQPQHF. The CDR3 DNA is TGCAGTGCTAGCAGGGCAAATAGCAATCAGCCCCAGCATTTT.

CDR3 residues: CASSRTIPTSTDTQYF. The DNA for the CDR3 is TGTGCCAGCAGCAGGACTATCCCAACTAGCACAGATACGCAGTATTTT. The rearrangement joins TRBV6-2 or TRBV6-3 to TRBJ2-3, with TRBD2 as a possible D gene (6 bases). This CDR3 has 16 residues. The germline gives CDR1 MNHEY, CDR2 SVGEGT. The V end was cut by 6 bases, the J end by 0 bases, with 16 bases between.

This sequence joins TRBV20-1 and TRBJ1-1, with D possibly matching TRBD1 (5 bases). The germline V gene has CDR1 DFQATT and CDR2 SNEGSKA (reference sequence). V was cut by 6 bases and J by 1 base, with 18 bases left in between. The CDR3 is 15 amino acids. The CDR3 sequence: CSAPGGSLQNTEAFF. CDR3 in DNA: TGCAGTGCACCCGGGGGGAGCTTACAGAACACTGAAGCTTTCTTT.

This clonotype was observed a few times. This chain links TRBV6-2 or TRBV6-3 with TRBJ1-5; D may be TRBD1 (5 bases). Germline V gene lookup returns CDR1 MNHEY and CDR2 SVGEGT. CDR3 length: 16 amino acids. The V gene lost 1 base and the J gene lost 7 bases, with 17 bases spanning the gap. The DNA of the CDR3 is TGTGCCAGCAGTTACTACCCCAGGGTAGCGGACCAGCCCCAGCATTTT. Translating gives CASSYYPRVADQPQHF.

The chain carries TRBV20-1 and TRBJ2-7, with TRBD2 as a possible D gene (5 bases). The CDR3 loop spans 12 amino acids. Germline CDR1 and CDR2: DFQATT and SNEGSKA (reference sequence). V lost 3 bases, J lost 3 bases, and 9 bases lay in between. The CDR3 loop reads CSARRTDYEQYF. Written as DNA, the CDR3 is TGCAGTGCTAGGAGGACTGACTACGAGCAGTACTTC.

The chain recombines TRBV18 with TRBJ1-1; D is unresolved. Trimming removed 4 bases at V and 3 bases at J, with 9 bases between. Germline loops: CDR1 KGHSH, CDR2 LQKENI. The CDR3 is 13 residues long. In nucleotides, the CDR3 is TGTGCCAGCTCACTATCATCCGACACTGAAGCTTTCTTT. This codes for CASSLSSDTEAFF.

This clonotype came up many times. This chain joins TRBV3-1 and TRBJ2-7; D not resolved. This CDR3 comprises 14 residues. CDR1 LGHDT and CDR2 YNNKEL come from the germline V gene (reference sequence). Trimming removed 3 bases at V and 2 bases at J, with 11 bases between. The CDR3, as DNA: TGTGCCAGCAGCCAGCTAGGGCAAACCTACGAGCAGTACTTC. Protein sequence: CASSQLGQTYEQYF.